This TCR beta chain was sequenced for a study of neurological immune-mediated disorders. 5'RACE with 10-nucleotide random UMIs produced the cDNA. TCRdb called the 5' RACE reads again in MiXCR, with one record for every CDR3 protein. Of around 61,000 distinct CDR3 sequences listed, roughly 5% are singletons. V dropped 4 bases and J dropped 6 bases, with 19 bases sitting between them. The CDR3 totals 15 residues. Germline V CDR1 and CDR2: DFQATT, SNEGSKA (reference sequence). Study observations and caveats: HTLV-1-associated myelopathy displayed the greatest TCR clonal expansion, and multiple sclerosis exhibited the smallest, lower than that of healthy controls. The study found no CDR3 amino acid sequences shared by expanded clones across subjects, suggesting private repertoires in all groups. When grouped phylogenetically, the repertoires of 18 of the 34 multiple sclerosis patients fell together in one related-CDR3 cluster, which is a possible signature.

This clonotype was seen at least ten times. Antigen specificity is unknown. The V call is TRBV20-1, the J call TRBJ2-1; unclear D gene. The sequencing sample was made of PBMCs. The source of this sequence is a human donor with multiple sclerosis. The donor label of this sample is uncertain. The CDR3, as DNA: TGCAGTGCTATGCCCCTAGACCCCATGACCAATGAGCAGTTCTTC. This gives the protein CSAMPLDPMTNEQFF.